This TCR beta chain was obtained from a study of T cell changes during pregnancy in multiple sclerosis. Germline CDR1 reads SNHLY; CDR2 reads FYNNEI. The length of the CDR3 is 14 residues. Trimming stripped 1 base from V and 7 bases from J, with 10 bases between. Libraries were prepared by immunoSEQ multiplex PCR; TCRdb keeps only in-frame clonotypes and omits some of them. The sample includes roughly 40,000 clones, 90% of them seen just once. This specimen was CD4+ T cells from peripheral blood mononuclear cells, taken in the third trimester of pregnancy. The source of this sequence is a female donor with multiple sclerosis, enrolled in a pregnancy study. This chain joins TRBV2 and TRBJ2-2; D is perhaps TRBD1 (6 bases). The CDR3 here is CASSEGWTVGELFF. The CDR3 nucleotides read TGTGCCAGCAGTGAAGGGTGGACAGTCGGGGAGCTGTTTTTT.